This TCR beta chain was observed in a study of blood T cell repertoires in COVID-19. Study-level information: Nucleic acid was either cDNA or gDNA, and it came from T cells, B-cell-depleted T cells, or PBMCs.

Under the authors' procedure: Nucleated cell number was recorded as an estimate derived from reference gene primer amplification. Sequenced by immunoSEQ multiplex PCR; TCRdb stores in-frame clones only, minus some. Clonal size and the V and J genes are those of that table, whereas D and trimming came from the DNA. The repertoire holds some 270,000 clones, with roughly 86% as singletons. Trimming took 4 bases from V and 5 from J; bases not matched to a gene: 0. The CDR3 has 13 residues. Germline-derived CDR1 and CDR2 are MNHEY and SMNVEV (reference sequence). V gene TRBV27 combines with J gene TRBJ1-4; TRBD1 matches 8 bases. This sequence was found in a man between 40 and 49 years old with active or convalescent COVID-19. Material for sequencing was peripheral blood. The CDR3 DNA reads as TGTGCCAGCAGTTACAGGGGGAATGAAAAACTGTTTTTT. Its protein product is CASSYRGNEKLFF.